Listed below are T cell receptor beta chains from one sample, sequenced in a study of CD8+CD57+ T cells in acquired aplastic anemia. TCRdb re-derived calls from the reads in MiXCR, one entry per CDR3 protein. The sample records about 190,000 distinct CDR3 sequences, over 60% being singletons. The sample comprised sorted CD4+, CD8+, or CD8+CD57+ T cells (not recorded which) from PBMCs. The receptors derive from a human donor with severe aplastic anemia or a healthy control (not recorded which). Both conserved end residues are part of each CDR3. The D gene is left open where the match is weak. Rows give clone size only sometimes, using once, few, many, or a class for an expanded clone.

many	TRBV4-3	TRBJ2-7	TRBD1	TGCGCCAGCAGCCAAGATTGGACAGGCTCCTACGAGCAGTACTTC	CASSQDWTGSYEQYF
-	TRBV20-1	TRBJ2-5	-	TGCAGTGCCGAGGGGGGCCCGGGAGAGACCCAGTACTTC	CSAEGGPGETQYF
few	TRBV20-1	TRBJ1-2	-	TGCAGTGCTCGTATGAGGGGTGGCTACACCTTC	CSARMRGGYTF
-	TRBV5-1	TRBJ2-1	TRBD1	TGCGCCAGCAGCATACCAGGACAGGGCCTGAATGAGCAGTTCTTC	CASSIPGQGLNEQFF
-	TRBV29-1	TRBJ2-2	-	TGCAGCGTTGGAGACGCCATGAACACCGGGGAGCTGTTTTTT	CSVGDAMNTGELFF
-	TRBV19	TRBJ2-7	-	TGTGCCAGTAGTACACAGGCTTCCTCCTACGAGCAGTACTTC	CASSTQASSYEQYF
-	TRBV20-1	TRBJ2-1	TRBD2	TGCAGTGCTAGGGGACTAGCGGAATGGGATGAGCAGTTCTTC	CSARGLAEWDEQFF
few	TRBV28	TRBJ1-1	-	TGTGCCAGCAGGATCAGAGGAGTCATGAACACTGAAGCTTTCTTT	CASRIRGVMNTEAFF
many	TRBV7-3	TRBJ2-2	-	TGTGCCAGCAGCTTAAACGGCGGGCAGGGTGGGAACGGGGAGCTGTTTTTT	CASSLNGGQGGNGELFF
many	TRBV5-1	TRBJ2-1	-	TGCGCCAGCAGCTTGGACAATTCCAATGAGCAGTTCTTC	CASSLDNSNEQFF
-	TRBV7-2	TRBJ2-7	TRBD1	TGTGCCAGCAGCCACTCGGGGACAGGTCAATACGAGCAGTACTTC	CASSHSGTGQYEQYF
-	TRBV28	TRBJ2-1	TRBD2	TGTGCCAGCAGTTTACCCTCTCATAGCGGGGGGAATGGGGATGAGCAGTTCTTC	CASSLPSHSGGNGDEQFF
-	TRBV29-1	TRBJ2-7	-	TGCAGCTGGGGGACGGGAACCTACGAGCAGTACTTC	CSWGTGTYEQYF
few	TRBV5-6	TRBJ2-7	-	TGTGCCAGCAGCCCGAGACTAGGCAGCGAGCAGTACTTC	CASSPRLGSEQYF
many	TRBV2	TRBJ2-3	-	TGTGCCAGCAGGATTAACCTAGCCCCAATCACAGATACGCAGTATTTT	CASRINLAPITDTQYF
-	TRBV10-3	TRBJ2-2	-	TGTGCCATCAAGGAACAGGGCGCGACCACCGGGGAGCTGTTTTTT	CAIKEQGATTGELFF
-	TRBV10-2	TRBJ1-4	TRBD1	TGCGCCAGCAGTGAGAGTACGGGACAGGGCAGGGGAAAACTGTTTTTT	CASSESTGQGRGKLFF
many	TRBV27	TRBJ1-1	-	TGTGCCAGCAGTTTATGGACGAACACTGAAGCTTTCTTT	CASSLWTNTEAFF
-	TRBV10-3	TRBJ2-6	-	TGTGCCATCAGTGATGGAAGGGGGGGCTCTGGGGCCAACGTCCTGACTTTC	CAISDGRGGSGANVLTF
-	TRBV7-9	TRBJ2-5	TRBD2	TGTGCCAGCAGCGGGAGGGGCATAGCGGGGTTTGGTACCCAGTACTTC	CASSGRGIAGFGTQYF
many	TRBV5-1	TRBJ2-3	TRBD1	TGCGCCAGCAGCACGGGACAGCAAGATACGCAGTATTTT	CASSTGQQDTQYF
-	TRBV7-3	TRBJ1-1	-	TGTGCCAGCAGCTTAAGTAGCCAGGGTGAGGCTTTCTTT	CASSLSSQGEAFF
-	TRBV29-1	TRBJ1-2	-	TGCAGCGTTCCCACCACAGGGGGCTACACCTTC	CSVPTTGGYTF
many	TRBV19	TRBJ1-2	TRBD1	TGTGCCAGTTGGGGAGCCTCGGGACAGGGCTTCGAGGACTATGGCTACACCTTC	CASWGASGQGFEDYGYTF
-	TRBV7-9	TRBJ1-4	TRBD1	TGTGCCAGCAGCCCACGGTTAGGACAGGTTAATAATGAAAAACTGTTTTTT	CASSPRLGQVNNEKLFF
-	TRBV19	TRBJ2-2	-	TGTGCCAGTTACGGGGGCGTGAACACCGGGGAGCTGTTTTTT	CASYGGVNTGELFF
-	TRBV10-3	TRBJ2-1	TRBD2	TGTGCCATCAGTGATATTAGCGGGTCGAGGAATGAGCAGTTCTTC	CAISDISGSRNEQFF
-	TRBV2	TRBJ2-3	-	TGTGCCAGGGACCTGGACGGGCGCACAGATACGCAGTATTTT	CARDLDGRTDTQYF
-	TRBV6-1	TRBJ1-5	-	TGTGCCAGCGCCGCGGTGAGCAATCAGCCCCAGCATTTT	CASAAVSNQPQHF
-	TRBV18	TRBJ2-1	-	TGTGCCAGCTCACCAGGGGAGGGGGATGAGCAGTTCTTC	CASSPGEGDEQFF
-	TRBV6-1	TRBJ2-3	-	TGTGCCAGCAACCTGATGATTAGCACAGATACGCAGTATTTT	CASNLMISTDTQYF
few	TRBV7-9	TRBJ2-7	TRBD1	TGTGCCAGCAGCCACCGGGACAGGGTTGGGGAGCAGTACTTC	CASSHRDRVGEQYF
-	TRBV10-3	TRBJ2-1	-	TGTGCCAGCAGTGAAAGAATAGGGGAGAAGTTCTTC	CASSERIGEKFF
-	TRBV20-1	TRBJ2-1	TRBD1	TGCAGTGCCTCAGACAGGGGACCCTCTCGTCCGTACAATGAGCAGTTCTTC	CSASDRGPSRPYNEQFF
-	TRBV19	TRBJ2-5	-	TGTGCCAGTAGTGTAAGGGCTATCGAAGAGACCCAGTACTTC	CASSVRAIEETQYF
-	TRBV24-1	TRBJ2-2	-	TGTGCCACCAGTGATCCCGCATTACACACCGGGGAGCTGTTTTTT	CATSDPALHTGELFF
-	TRBV5-1	TRBJ1-4	-	TGCGCCAGCAGCCCTACAGGGAGTAACGAAAGACTGTTTTTT	CASSPTGSNERLFF
-	TRBV7-9	TRBJ2-5	-	TGTGCCAGCACCTCCCAAGTTGGCCAGTACTTC	CASTSQVGQYF
-	TRBV7-9	TRBJ2-3	TRBD2	TGTGCCAGCAGCTCGTACCCGGGGGGGGGCGGCACAGATACGCAGTATTTT	CASSSYPGGGGTDTQYF
-	TRBV19	TRBJ2-7	-	TGTGCCAGTACTCCAGCTGGGCGTAATTCCTACGAGCAGTACTTC	CASTPAGRNSYEQYF
many	TRBV12-3/TRBV12-4	TRBJ2-3	-	TGTGCCAGCACCTCTAGGGAAGACTTAAGCACAGATACGCAGTATTTT	CASTSREDLSTDTQYF
many	TRBV11-3	TRBJ2-7	-	TGTGCCAGCAGCTTACGCAGCTCCTACGAGCAGTACTTC	CASSLRSSYEQYF
-	TRBV7-9	TRBJ1-1	-	TGTGCCAGCAGCTTAGGGTATTCCAGAGTTGAAGCTTTCTTT	CASSLGYSRVEAFF
-	TRBV29-1	TRBJ1-2	-	TGCAGCGTTGATTCGGGGAATCCTAACTATGGCTACACCTTC	CSVDSGNPNYGYTF
many	TRBV7-8	TRBJ2-1	-	TGTGCCAGCAGCTTAGCGCCATACGCTAGCGTTGAGCAGTTCTTC	CASSLAPYASVEQFF
few	TRBV25-1	TRBJ2-7	-	TGTGCCAGCAGTGAGACAGACGGGGGAAACTACGAGCAGTACTTC	CASSETDGGNYEQYF
once	TRBV29-1	TRBJ2-7	-	TGCAGCTTCTGCCTCGAGGGAATATCCTACGAGCAGTACTTC	CSFCLEGISYEQYF
-	TRBV10-2	TRBJ1-1	TRBD1	TGCGCCAGCAGTTATCCGGGACAGGGAGGGTACACTGAAGCTTTCTTT	CASSYPGQGGYTEAFF
-	TRBV12-3/TRBV12-4	TRBJ2-1	TRBD2	TGTGCCAGCATTATAGCGGGGGGGGGACACTACAATGAGCAGTTCTTC	CASIIAGGGHYNEQFF
-	TRBV20-1	TRBJ2-7	-	TGCAGTGCTAGGGCCCTCGGACTCCCGTACAGCGAGCAGTACTTC	CSARALGLPYSEQYF
-	TRBV6-5	TRBJ2-1	TRBD2	TGTGCCAGCAGGGCTCGCAGCGGGAGGTTAACCTACAATGAGCAGTTCTTC	CASRARSGRLTYNEQFF